Here is one T cell receptor beta chain with its context. The antigen it binds to is not known. Base-call qualities are not available, and no considerably larger clone is one nucleotide away. Germline trimming amounts to 6 bases on V and 6 bases on J, with 2 as the count of junction bases outside the gene matches. The CDR3 spans 13 residues, from the cysteine through the phenylalanine. The DNA shown is the 39-base CDR3, in frame from base 1. CDR1 and CDR2 are read off the germline V gene as MNHEY and SVGAGI. This sample was taken from a study of control samples from healthy donors and cancer patients (dated by TCRdb to about 2020). Receptors were amplified or captured by the immunoSEQ multiplex PCR assay. TCRdb obtained this table from immuneACCESS and retained in-frame rearrangements with V and J assigned. These tables miss some clones; where compared with another copy, unresolved V genes account for less than half of the shortfall, and the remainder is unexplained. The sample table shows around 68,000 clones, and about 80% are seen once. The top ten constitute about 3.1% of the sample.

The source of this sequence is a woman between 45 and 65 years old with lung cancer. The sequenced sample was PBMCs. Recombination connected TRBV6-5 to TRBJ1-2; 12 junctional bases match TRBD1. The CDR3 reads CASRGQGADGYTF. The DNA sequence is given as TGTGCCAGCAGGGGACAGGGGGCCGATGGCTACACCTTC.